The 10 T cell receptor beta chains listed next were all sequenced from one sample in a study of T cells expressing NK-cell markers. TCRdb processed the 5' RACE reads again and assigns one entry to each CDR3 protein, with no DNA. In all, the sample yields hundreds of thousands of distinct CDR3 sequences. The specimen sequenced was blood T cells: a sorted CD56 or NKG2C T cell subset, CD4+ or CD8+ T cells, or bulk PBMC T cells (not recorded which). These receptors came from a man aged 18 to 70 in good health.

The CDR3 spells CASSLQDTGQYF. The chain is built from TRBV7-9 and TRBJ2-3; lacking DNA, the TRBD1 call made by TCRdb goes unchecked. Germline assignment: CDR1 SEHNR and CDR2 FQNEAQ (reference sequence). The CDR3 is made up of 12 amino acids.

The rearrangement links TRBV7-2 to TRBJ1-2. This CDR3 region has 14 residues. CDR1 is SGHTA and CDR2 is FQGNSA in the germline V gene. The CDR3: CASSLGRRAYGYTF.

The J gene is TRBJ1-4, the V gene TRBV6-1; TCRdb reports TRBD1, a call that lacks DNA to check it against. This CDR3 region has 13 residues. Germline V gene sequence: CDR1 MNHNS, CDR2 SASEGT. This chain's CDR3 is CAGTAGNNEKLFF.

The gene calls are TRBV12-3 or TRBV12-4 and TRBJ2-2; there is no DNA to check the TCRdb D call of TRBD2. This CDR3 is 15 amino acids long. The CDR3 is CATAWEGRNTGELFF.

The CDR3 spells CASSNRRGFSGANVLTF. The V call is TRBV11-2, the J call TRBJ2-6. Per germline, CDR1 SGHAT and CDR2 FQNNGV. This CDR3 is built from 17 residues.

The V gene is TRBV12-3 or TRBV12-4, the J gene TRBJ2-7; the TRBD2 assignment by TCRdb is unverifiable without DNA. The CDR3 runs to 16 residues. CDR3 sequence reads: CASTPSSGLADGEQYF.

V gene TRBV7-8 combines with J gene TRBJ1-1. Per germline, CDR1 SGHVS and CDR2 FQNEAQ. This CDR3 contains 16 residues. CDR3 residues: CASSLASPGVLTEAFF.

V usage is TRBV20-1 and J usage is TRBJ2-7; TCRdb's D call, TRBD2, is unchecked because there is no DNA. Looked up from germline, CDR1 is DFQATT and CDR2 is SNEGSKA (reference sequence). The CDR3 has 17 amino acids. The CDR3 is CSARQLAGNRVTYEQYF.

The chain is built from TRBV12-5 and TRBJ2-7; TCRdb lists TRBD1, though no DNA is available to test this call. The CDR3 sequence is 12 residues long. The germline CDR1 and CDR2 sequences are LGHNT and FRNRAP. CDR3 in amino acids: CASAGRGYEQYF.

The chain combines TRBV5-6 with TRBJ2-3; the TRBD2 assignment by TCRdb is unverifiable without DNA. Per the germline V gene, CDR1 is SGHDT and CDR2 is YYEEEE. The CDR3 runs 15 residues. CDR3 amino acids: CASRVAGGPEDTQYF.